Listed below are T cell receptor beta chains from one sample, sequenced in a study of early T cells in non-severe SARS-CoV-2 infection. Each CDR3 protein is one row after TCRdb ran MiXCR on the 5' RACE reads. The sample lists roughly 50,000 distinct CDR3 sequences, approximately 5.6% occurring once. Sequenced sample: whole blood. The origin of the receptors is an adult who was a healthcare worker with PCR-confirmed SARS-CoV-2 infection or an uninfected control (not recorded which). Each CDR3 is given with its conserved first and last residue. A D gene is named only where the DNA matches it firmly. For some rows the clone size is stated as once, few or many, or as a class when expanded; others skip it.

TRBD1	many	TRBV9	TRBJ2-7	CASSPETGYGDEQYF	TGTGCCAGCAGCCCAGAGACAGGGTATGGGGACGAGCAGTACTTC
.	few	TRBV20-1	TRBJ1-1	CSARVGTEAFF	TGCAGTGCTAGGGTGGGCACTGAAGCTTTCTTT
.	many	TRBV27	TRBJ1-5	CASSPGGGFQPQHF	TGTGCCAGCTCCCCTGGAGGCGGGTTTCAGCCCCAGCATTTT
TRBD2	many	TRBV6-6	TRBJ2-1	CASSYVAGTSLNEQFF	TGTGCCAGCAGTTACGTGGCCGGGACTAGCCTCAATGAGCAGTTCTTC
.	many	TRBV27	TRBJ2-7	CASSRGLIYEQYF	TGTGCCAGCAGTAGGGGACTGATCTACGAGCAGTACTTC
.	.	TRBV3-1	TRBJ2-3	CASSQDLRGDTQYF	TGTGCCAGCAGCCAAGATCTGAGAGGAGATACGCAGTATTTT
.	few	TRBV3-1	TRBJ2-7	CASSHLPQGKQYF	TGTGCCAGCAGCCATCTCCCACAAGGGAAGCAGTACTTC
.	.	TRBV7-2	TRBJ2-4	CASSSPGWGVIQYF	TGTGCCAGCAGCTCCCCAGGATGGGGGGTCATTCAGTACTTC
.	many	TRBV5-5	TRBJ2-7	CASSLKGLEQYF	TGTGCCAGCAGCTTGAAGGGTCTCGAGCAGTACTTC
.	few	TRBV2	TRBJ2-3	CASSEPGDTQYF	TGTGCCAGCAGTGAACCTGGAGATACGCAGTATTTT
.	many	TRBV19	TRBJ1-5	CASSLVRGQQPQHF	TGTGCCAGTAGCTTAGTCCGGGGTCAGCAGCCCCAGCATTTT
.	.	TRBV27	TRBJ1-6	CASSPRPTQDSPLHF	TGTGCCAGCAGTCCCCGTCCCACGCAGGATTCACCCCTCCACTTT
TRBD2	.	TRBV5-1	TRBJ2-1	CASSLGGGQFF	TGCGCCAGCAGCTTGGGGGGGGGGCAGTTCTTC
TRBD2	many	TRBV2	TRBJ2-5	CASRGLGLAGKETQYF	TGTGCCAGTCGCGGTTTGGGGCTAGCGGGAAAAGAGACCCAGTACTTC
TRBD2	many	TRBV7-9	TRBJ2-7	CASSFGGTSYEQYF	TGTGCCAGCAGCTTCGGGGGGACCTCCTACGAGCAGTACTTC
TRBD1	.	TRBV29-1	TRBJ1-1	CSVDRGLVTEVFF	TGCAGCGTCGACAGGGGGTTAGTCACTGAAGTTTTCTTT
.	few	TRBV7-9	TRBJ2-2	CASSGRRGSRELFF	TGTGCCAGCAGCGGAAGGAGGGGTTCCAGGGAGCTGTTTTTT
.	many	TRBV11-3	TRBJ1-6	CASSLDYLGNNNSPLHF	TGTGCCAGCAGCTTAGATTATTTGGGCAACAATAATTCACCCCTCCACTTT
TRBD2	many	TRBV29-1	TRBJ2-1	CSGTSAYNEQFF	TGCAGCGGGACTAGTGCCTACAATGAGCAGTTCTTC
.	.	TRBV24-1	TRBJ2-1	CATSDPGTETYNEQFF	TGTGCCACCAGTGATCCCGGGACGGAGACCTACAATGAGCAGTTCTTC
TRBD1	.	TRBV6-5	TRBJ1-1	CAAGQGIGTEAFF	TGTGCCGCGGGACAGGGCATAGGAACTGAAGCTTTCTTT
.	many	TRBV18	TRBJ1-1	CASSLTLPNTEAFF	TGTGCCAGCTCACTGACACTACCGAACACTGAAGCTTTCTTT
TRBD1	many	TRBV19	TRBJ1-5	CASSLATGGINQPQHF	TGTGCCAGTAGCCTCGCGACAGGGGGGATCAATCAGCCCCAGCATTTT
.	many	TRBV20-1	TRBJ1-2	CSASLSLRGNYGYTF	TGCAGTGCTAGTCTAAGTCTGCGGGGGAACTATGGCTACACCTTC
.	many	TRBV7-2	TRBJ1-4	CASSLEGTGTEKLFF	TGTGCCAGCAGCTTGGAGGGAACAGGGACTGAAAAACTGTTTTTT
TRBD1	many	TRBV2	TRBJ1-1	CASRATGEGAFF	TGTGCCAGCAGGGCTACAGGGGAAGGAGCTTTCTTT
TRBD2	many	TRBV19	TRBJ2-7	CASSLSAGTSRYEQYF	TGTGCCAGTTCCCTATCCGCCGGGACTAGCAGATACGAGCAGTACTTC
TRBD2	many	TRBV20-1	TRBJ2-1	CSAPGLAGGYNEQFF	TGCAGTGCCCCCGGACTAGCGGGAGGCTACAATGAGCAGTTCTTC
TRBD1	many	TRBV29-1	TRBJ2-7	CSVVWTGGPYEQYF	TGCAGCGTTGTCTGGACAGGGGGCCCCTACGAGCAGTACTTC
.	many	TRBV29-1	TRBJ1-3	CSVEGWDSGNTIYF	TGCAGCGTTGAGGGATGGGACTCTGGAAACACCATATATTTT
TRBD1	many	TRBV24-1	TRBJ2-1	CATSDFGTGVANNEQFF	TGTGCCACCAGTGATTTCGGGACAGGGGTAGCAAACAATGAGCAGTTCTTC
TRBD1	many	TRBV10-3	TRBJ2-1	CAISEPGGSTFF	TGTGCCATCAGTGAGCCAGGGGGCAGTACGTTCTTC
.	many	TRBV30	TRBJ2-3	CAWSIRDTQYF	TGTGCCTGGAGTATCAGAGATACGCAGTATTTT
TRBD2	.	TRBV12-3/TRBV12-4	TRBJ2-7	CASSTTTSGRPYEQYF	TGTGCCAGCAGCACCACTACTAGCGGGAGGCCATACGAGCAGTACTTC
TRBD1	many	TRBV29-1	TRBJ1-1	CSVARQGLTEAFF	TGCAGCGTAGCCCGACAGGGTCTCACTGAAGCTTTCTTT
TRBD2	many	TRBV6-2/TRBV6-3	TRBJ2-5	CASSYPGLAGGPGETQYF	TGTGCCAGCAGTTACCCGGGACTAGCGGGAGGGCCGGGAGAGACCCAGTACTTC
.	few	TRBV9	TRBJ2-3	CASTDQGGDQPDTQYF	TGTGCCAGCACCGACCAGGGGGGGGACCAACCAGATACGCAGTATTTT
.	.	TRBV6-2/TRBV6-3	TRBJ1-5	CASSPIGNQPQHF	TGTGCCAGCAGCCCGATAGGGAATCAGCCCCAGCATTTT
.	many	TRBV12-3/TRBV12-4	TRBJ2-3	CASSFSTDTQYF	TGTGCCAGCAGTTTTAGCACAGATACGCAGTATTTT
TRBD2	many	TRBV7-9	TRBJ2-1	CASSLVEGGPVEQFF	TGTGCCAGCAGCTTAGTGGAGGGAGGGCCTGTTGAGCAGTTCTTC
.	many	TRBV12-3/TRBV12-4	TRBJ2-2	CASMGRLRSGGELFF	TGTGCCAGCATGGGTCGGTTGCGATCCGGAGGGGAGCTGTTTTTT
.	medium-sized	TRBV27	TRBJ1-4	CASKRPGSFRDEKLFF	TGTGCCAGTAAACGGCCAGGGAGTTTCCGGGACGAAAAACTGTTTTTT
.	few	TRBV10-2	TRBJ1-1	CASSLNTEAFF	TGCGCCAGCAGCCTTAACACTGAAGCTTTCTTT
.	few	TRBV24-1	TRBJ2-1	CATSDLGREQFF	TGTGCCACCAGTGATTTGGGGAGGGAGCAGTTCTTC